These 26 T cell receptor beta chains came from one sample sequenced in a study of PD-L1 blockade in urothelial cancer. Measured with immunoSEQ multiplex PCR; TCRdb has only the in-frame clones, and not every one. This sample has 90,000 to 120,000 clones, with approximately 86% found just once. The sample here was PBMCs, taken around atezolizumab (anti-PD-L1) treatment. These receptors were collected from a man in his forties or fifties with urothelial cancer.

The chain's CDR3 is CASSFLRSDTQYF. The DNA of the CDR3 is TGTGCCAGCAGTTTTTTGCGATCAGATACGCAGTATTTT. V usage is TRBV27 and J usage is TRBJ2-3; D is uncertain. Per germline, CDR1 MNHEY and CDR2 SMNVEV (reference sequence). The CDR3 covers 13 residues. The V end lost 3 bases, the J end lost 4 bases, and 8 bases lay between the germline ends.

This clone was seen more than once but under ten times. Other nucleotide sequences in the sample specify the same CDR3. The CDR3 DNA reads as TGTGCCTGGAGTGTTCGAGGAGGTGGAAACACCATATATTTT. Protein product: CAWSVRGGGNTIYF. V usage is TRBV30 and J usage is TRBJ1-3; no clear D gene. Germline-derived CDR1 and CDR2 are GTSNPN and SVGIG (reference sequence). The V end lost 0 bases, the J end lost 3 bases, and 9 bases lay between the germline ends. CDR3 size: 14 residues.

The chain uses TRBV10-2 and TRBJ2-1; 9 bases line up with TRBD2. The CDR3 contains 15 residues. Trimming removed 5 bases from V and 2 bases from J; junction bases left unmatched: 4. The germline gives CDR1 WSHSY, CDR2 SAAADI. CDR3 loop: CASSLLAGPYNEQFF. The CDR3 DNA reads TGCGCCAGCAGTCTCCTAGCGGGACCCTACAATGAGCAGTTCTTC.

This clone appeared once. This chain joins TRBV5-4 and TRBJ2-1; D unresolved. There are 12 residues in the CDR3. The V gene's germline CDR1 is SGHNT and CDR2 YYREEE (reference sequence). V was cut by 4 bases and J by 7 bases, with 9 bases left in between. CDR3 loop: CASSPSRNEQFF. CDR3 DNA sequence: TGTGCCAGCAGCCCCTCGAGGAATGAGCAGTTCTTC.

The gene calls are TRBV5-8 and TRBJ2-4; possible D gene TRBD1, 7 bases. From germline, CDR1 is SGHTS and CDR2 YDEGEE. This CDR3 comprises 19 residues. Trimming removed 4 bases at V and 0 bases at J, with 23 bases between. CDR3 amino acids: CASSAGTASTQLAKNIQYF. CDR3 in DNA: TGTGCCAGCAGCGCGGGGACAGCTTCGACTCAACTAGCCAAAAACATTCAGTACTTC.

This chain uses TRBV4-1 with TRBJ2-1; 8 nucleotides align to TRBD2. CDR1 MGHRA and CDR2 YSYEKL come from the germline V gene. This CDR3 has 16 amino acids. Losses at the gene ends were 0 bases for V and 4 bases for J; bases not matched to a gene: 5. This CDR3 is CASSQDRSGSYNEQFF. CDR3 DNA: TGCGCCAGCAGCCAAGATAGGAGCGGGAGTTACAATGAGCAGTTCTTC.

For the CDR3, the DNA is TGTGCCAGCAGCGCGGGAGGAGGAGAGCAGTTCTTC. Translation: CASSAGGGEQFF. This rearrangement joins TRBV9 to TRBJ2-1, with 7 bases lining up with TRBD2. This CDR3 spans 12 amino acids. V lost 3 bases to trimming and J lost 10 bases; unmatched junction nucleotides: 4. CDR1 is SGDLS, CDR2 YYNGEE, per germline.

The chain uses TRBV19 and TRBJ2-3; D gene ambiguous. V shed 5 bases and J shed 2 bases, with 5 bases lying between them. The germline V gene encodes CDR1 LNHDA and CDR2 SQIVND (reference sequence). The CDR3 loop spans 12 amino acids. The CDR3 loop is CASSRNTDTQYF. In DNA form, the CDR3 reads TGTGCCAGTAGTCGTAACACAGATACGCAGTATTTT.

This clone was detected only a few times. Here the CDR3 DNA reads TGTGCCAGCAGCCGAACTAGCGGGAGTATGTACTTC. It encodes CASSRTSGSMYF. The rearrangement joins TRBV5-4 to TRBJ2-7, with 11 bases fitting TRBD2. Germline CDR1 reads SGHNT; CDR2 reads YYREEE (reference sequence). Germline trimming cut 4 bases from V and 12 bases from J; bases unmatched to any gene: 6. The CDR3 is 12 residues long.

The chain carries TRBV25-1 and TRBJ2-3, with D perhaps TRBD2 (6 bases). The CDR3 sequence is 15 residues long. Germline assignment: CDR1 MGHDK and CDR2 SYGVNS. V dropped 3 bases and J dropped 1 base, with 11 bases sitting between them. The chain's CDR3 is CASSDHWGGTDTQYF. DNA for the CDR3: TGTGCCAGCAGTGACCACTGGGGGGGCACAGATACGCAGTATTTT.

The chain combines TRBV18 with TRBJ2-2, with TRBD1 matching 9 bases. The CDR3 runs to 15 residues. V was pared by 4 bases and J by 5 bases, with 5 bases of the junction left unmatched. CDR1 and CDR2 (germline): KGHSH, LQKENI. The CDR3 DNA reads TGTGCCAGCTCACTCCGACAGGGGGGTACCGGGGAGCTGTTTTTT. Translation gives CASSLRQGGTGELFF.

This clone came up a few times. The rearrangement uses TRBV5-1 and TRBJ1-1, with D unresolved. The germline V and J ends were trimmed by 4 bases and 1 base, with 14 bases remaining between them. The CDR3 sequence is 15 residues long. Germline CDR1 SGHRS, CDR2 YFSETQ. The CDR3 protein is CASSTQVWPNTEAFF. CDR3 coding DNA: TGCGCCAGCAGCACCCAGGTCTGGCCGAACACTGAAGCTTTCTTT.

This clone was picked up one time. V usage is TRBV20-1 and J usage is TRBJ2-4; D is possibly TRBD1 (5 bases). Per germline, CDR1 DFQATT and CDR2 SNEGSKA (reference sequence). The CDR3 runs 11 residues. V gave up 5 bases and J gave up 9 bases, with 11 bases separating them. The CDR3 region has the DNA TGCAGTGCTTCCAGGGAAGGCATTCAGTACTTC. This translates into CSASREGIQYF.

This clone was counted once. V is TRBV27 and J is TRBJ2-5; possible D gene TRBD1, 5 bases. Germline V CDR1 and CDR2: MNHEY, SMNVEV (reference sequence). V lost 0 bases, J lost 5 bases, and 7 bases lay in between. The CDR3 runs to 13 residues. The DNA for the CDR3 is TGTGCCAGCAGTTTATCGAAGGGGGAGACCCAGTACTTC. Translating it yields CASSLSKGETQYF.

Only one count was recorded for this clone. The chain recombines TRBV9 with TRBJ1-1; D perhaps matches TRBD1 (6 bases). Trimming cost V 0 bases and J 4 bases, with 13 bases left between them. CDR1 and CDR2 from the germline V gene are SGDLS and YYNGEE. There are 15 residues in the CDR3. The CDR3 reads CASSVGGGGVTEAFF. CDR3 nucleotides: TGTGCCAGCAGCGTAGGGGGAGGGGGGGTCACTGAAGCTTTCTTT.

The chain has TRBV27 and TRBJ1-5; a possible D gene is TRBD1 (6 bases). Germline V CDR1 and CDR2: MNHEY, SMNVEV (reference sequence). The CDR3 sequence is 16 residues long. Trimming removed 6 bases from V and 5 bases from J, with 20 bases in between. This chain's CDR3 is CASRSTGPGGDQPQHF. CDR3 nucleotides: TGTGCCAGCAGGAGTACGGGTCCGGGGGGCGATCAGCCCCAGCATTTT.

The CDR3 DNA follows: TGTGCCACCAGCAGAGATCGGAACGCGGGTTCTAACTATGGCTACACCTTC. It specifies CATSRDRNAGSNYGYTF. The chain joins TRBV15 to TRBJ1-2, with D unclear. V was clipped by 0 bases and J by 0 bases, with 14 bases between them. The CDR3 length is 17 residues. The germline gives CDR1 LNHNV, CDR2 YYDKDF (reference sequence). Using reference TRBV15 and TRBJ1-2 for the parts outside the CDR3, the full variable domain is DAMVIQNPRYQVTQFGKPVTLSCSQTLNHNVMYWYQQKSSQAPKLLFHYYDKDFNNEADTPDNFQSRRPNTSFCFLDIRSPGLGDTAMYLCATSRDRNAGSNYGYTFGSGTRLTVV.

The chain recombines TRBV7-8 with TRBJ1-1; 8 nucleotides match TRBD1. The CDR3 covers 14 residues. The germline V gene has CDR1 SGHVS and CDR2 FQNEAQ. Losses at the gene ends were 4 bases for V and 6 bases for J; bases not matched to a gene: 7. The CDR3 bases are TGTGCCAGCAGCTCCTTTCAGGGGGCGGCTGAAGCTTTCTTT. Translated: CASSSFQGAAEAFF.

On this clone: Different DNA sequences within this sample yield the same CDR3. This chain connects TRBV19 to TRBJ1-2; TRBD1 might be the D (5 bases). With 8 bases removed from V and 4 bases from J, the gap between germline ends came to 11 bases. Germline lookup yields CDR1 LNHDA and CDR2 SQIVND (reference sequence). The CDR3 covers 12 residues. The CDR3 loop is CASLRGSYGYTF. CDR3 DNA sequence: TGTGCCAGTTTGCGGGGCAGCTATGGCTACACCTTC.

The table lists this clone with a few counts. CDR3 loop: CASSLGETLGFEQYF. The CDR3 DNA reads as TGCGCCAGCAGCTTGGGTGAGACCCTCGGGTTCGAGCAGTACTTC. The chain joins TRBV5-1 to TRBJ2-7; D gene uncertain. This CDR3 region has 15 residues. Germline V CDR1 and CDR2: SGHRS, YFSETQ. Trimming removed 0 bases at V and 6 bases at J, with 16 bases between. The whole variable domain, filled in from reference TRBV5-1 and TRBJ2-7, reads KAGVTQTPRYLIKTRGQQVTLSCSPISGHRSVSWYQQTPGQGLQFLFEYFSETQRNKGNFPGRFSGRQFSNSRSEMNVSTLELGDSALYLCASSLGETLGFEQYFGPGTRLTVT.

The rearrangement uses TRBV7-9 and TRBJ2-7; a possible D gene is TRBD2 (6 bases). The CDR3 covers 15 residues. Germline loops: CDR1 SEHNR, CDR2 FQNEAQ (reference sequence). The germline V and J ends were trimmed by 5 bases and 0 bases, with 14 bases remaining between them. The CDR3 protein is CASSPPFGSSYEQYF. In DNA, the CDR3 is TGTGCCAGCAGCCCCCCCTTCGGGAGCTCCTACGAGCAGTACTTC.

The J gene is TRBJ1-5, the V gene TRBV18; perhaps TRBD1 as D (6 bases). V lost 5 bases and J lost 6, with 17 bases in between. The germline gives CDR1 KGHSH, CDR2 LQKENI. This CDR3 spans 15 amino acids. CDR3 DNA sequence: TGTGCCAGCTCATCGATCACAGGGACGGCTCAGCCCCAGCATTTT. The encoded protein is CASSSITGTAQPQHF.

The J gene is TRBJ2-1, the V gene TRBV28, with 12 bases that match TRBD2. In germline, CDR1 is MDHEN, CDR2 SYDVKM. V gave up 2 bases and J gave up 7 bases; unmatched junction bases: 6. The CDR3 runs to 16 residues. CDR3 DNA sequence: TGTGCCAGCAGTTTACCTAGCGGGAGGGCCCGGAATGAGCAGTTCTTC. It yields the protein CASSLPSGRARNEQFF. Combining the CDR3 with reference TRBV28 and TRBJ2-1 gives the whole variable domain DVKVTQSSRYLVKRTGEKVFLECVQDMDHENMFWYRQDPGLGLRLIYFSYDVKMKEKGDIPEGYSVSREKKERFSLILESASTNQTSMYLCASSLPSGRARNEQFFGPGTRLTVL.

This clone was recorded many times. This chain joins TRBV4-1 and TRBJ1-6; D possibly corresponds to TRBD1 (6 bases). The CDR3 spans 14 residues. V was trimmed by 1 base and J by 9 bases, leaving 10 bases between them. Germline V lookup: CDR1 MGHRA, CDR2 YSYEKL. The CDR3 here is CASSQGMGASPLHF. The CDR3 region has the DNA TGCGCCAGCAGCCAAGGAATGGGGGCTTCACCCCTCCACTTT.

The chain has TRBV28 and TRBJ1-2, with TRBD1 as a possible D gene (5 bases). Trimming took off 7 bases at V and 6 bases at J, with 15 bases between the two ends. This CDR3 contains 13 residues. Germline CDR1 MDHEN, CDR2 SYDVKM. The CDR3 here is CASTLPGNDGYTF. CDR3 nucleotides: TGTGCCAGCACTCTCCCAGGGAACGATGGCTACACCTTC.

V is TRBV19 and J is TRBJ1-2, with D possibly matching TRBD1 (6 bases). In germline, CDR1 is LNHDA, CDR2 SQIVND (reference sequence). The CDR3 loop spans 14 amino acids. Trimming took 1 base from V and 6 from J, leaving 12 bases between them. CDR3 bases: TGTGCCAGTAGTATAGGGCAGGGGTTTAATGGCTACACCTTC. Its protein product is CASSIGQGFNGYTF.